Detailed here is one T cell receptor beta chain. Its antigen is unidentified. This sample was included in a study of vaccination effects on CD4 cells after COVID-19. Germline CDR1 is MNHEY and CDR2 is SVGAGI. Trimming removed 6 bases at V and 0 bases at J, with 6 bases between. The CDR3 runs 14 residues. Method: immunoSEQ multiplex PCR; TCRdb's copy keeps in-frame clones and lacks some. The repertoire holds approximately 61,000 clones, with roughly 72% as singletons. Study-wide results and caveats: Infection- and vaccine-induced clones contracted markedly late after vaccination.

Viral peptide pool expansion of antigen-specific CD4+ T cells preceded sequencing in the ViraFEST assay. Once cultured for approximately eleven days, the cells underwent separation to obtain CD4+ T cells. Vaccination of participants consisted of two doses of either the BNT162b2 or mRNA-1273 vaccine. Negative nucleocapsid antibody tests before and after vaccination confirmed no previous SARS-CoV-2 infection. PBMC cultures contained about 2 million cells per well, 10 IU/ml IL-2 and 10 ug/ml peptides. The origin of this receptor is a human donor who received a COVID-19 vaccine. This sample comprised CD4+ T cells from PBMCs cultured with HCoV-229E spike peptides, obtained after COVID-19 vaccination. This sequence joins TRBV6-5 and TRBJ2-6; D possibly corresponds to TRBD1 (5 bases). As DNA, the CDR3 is TGTGCCAGCAGCACAGGCTCTGGGGCCAACGTCCTGACTTTC. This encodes CASSTGSGANVLTF.